The entry below describes one T cell receptor beta chain. This record belongs to a study of blood T cell repertoires in COVID-19. Study background: The United States, Italy and Spain provided the acute and convalescent COVID-19 samples. From T cells, B-cell-depleted T cells, or PBMCs came the material, which was cDNA or gDNA.

In the original workflow: Quantification of nucleated cells was approximated via reference gene primer amplification. The assay was immunoSEQ multiplex PCR, and TCRdb's table has in-frame clones only and misses some. V and J calls and clone size are as listed in that table; D and trimming were resolved from the DNA. The repertoire holds tens of thousands of clones, with around 90% as singletons. This CDR3 has 15 residues. Trimming cost V 0 bases and J 0 bases, with 8 bases left between them. The germline gives CDR1 MNHEY, CDR2 SVGAGI. The material sequenced was peripheral blood. The V gene is TRBV6-5, the J gene TRBJ1-1, with unresolved D. The clonotype was recovered from a man aged 45-65 years with acute or convalescent COVID-19. CDR3 DNA: TGTGCCAGCAGTTACTCGGCCGGGATGAACACTGAAGCTTTCTTT. It yields the protein CASSYSAGMNTEAFF.